This T cell receptor (beta chain) was recovered during a study of T-cell memory formation after mild COVID-19. Findings of the study overall: Memory cells collected pre-infection included some clones that later responded, suggesting cross-reactive memory joined. Clones shrinking from day 15 to 85 showed even CD4/CD8 mixes; later expanders tilted CD4+.

Using constant-segment primers, 5'RACE produced TCR alpha and TCR beta cDNA libraries carrying sample barcodes and UMIs. TCRdb processed the 5' RACE reads anew with MiXCR; each CDR3 protein has one entry. The sample has roughly 500,000 distinct CDR3 sequences, about 20% seen once. On this clonotype: The antigen is not known.

Germline assignment: CDR1 LNHDA and CDR2 SQIVND (reference sequence). CDR3 length: 12 amino acids. The germline V and J ends were trimmed by 5 bases and 3 bases, with 7 bases remaining between them. The clonotype comes from an adult woman who had mild COVID-19 (a few samples of this study predate the infection). Cell type and time point are not known. Sample: PBMCs or a T cell subset sorted from them (not recorded which). The J gene is TRBJ2-5, the V gene TRBV19; D gene unclear. The CDR3 protein is CASSFGEETQYF. The CDR3 region has the DNA TGTGCCAGTAGTTTTGGAGAAGAGACCCAGTACTTC. The full variable domain, its missing parts supplied by reference TRBV19 and TRBJ2-5, is DGGITQSPKYLFRKEGQNVTLSCEQNLNHDAMYWYRQDPGQGLRLIYYSQIVNDFQKGDIAEGYSVSREKKESFPLTVTSAQKNPTAFYLCASSFGEETQYFGPGTRLLVL.